Below, 12 T cell receptor beta chains from the same sample are listed, as sequenced in a study of T cells in localized non-small cell lung cancer. Assay used: immunoSEQ multiplex PCR; TCRdb lists only in-frame clones, some missing. Of about 24,000 clones in the sample, approximately 88% were seen once. The source material was PBMCs, sampled before any cancer treatment. These receptors were collected from a man between 40 and 70 years old with stage II lung adenocarcinoma.

The chain is built from TRBV6-5 and TRBJ2-1; 15 nucleotides align to TRBD2. Germline lookup yields CDR1 MNHEY and CDR2 SVGAGI. V dropped 6 bases and J dropped 7; count of bases not matched to a gene: 4. The CDR3 has 15 residues. CDR3 bases: TGTGCCAGCAGGAGGGGGACTAGCGGGAGGAATGAGCAGTTCTTC. This encodes CASRRGTSGRNEQFF.

The chain uses TRBV10-3 and TRBJ2-7, with TRBD1 matching over 11 bases. Germline CDR1 reads ENHRY; CDR2 reads SYGVKD. The V segment lost 7 bases and the J segment 5 bases; nucleotides outside the gene matches: 4. This CDR3 has 13 amino acids. For the CDR3, the DNA is TGTGCCATCACCCCGGGACAGGGGGACGAGCAGTACTTC. Protein product: CAITPGQGDEQYF.

This clone was recorded once. V usage is TRBV30 and J usage is TRBJ1-2, with no clear D. This CDR3 comprises 14 residues. Trimming pared 0 bases from V and 2 bases from J, leaving 10 bases between. Germline assignment: CDR1 GTSNPN and CDR2 SVGIG (reference sequence). This CDR3 is CAWSVPTENYGYTF. The CDR3 bases are TGTGCCTGGAGTGTACCGACGGAGAACTATGGCTACACCTTC.

This chain connects TRBV6-1 to TRBJ2-5; 9 bases align to TRBD1. CDR1 is MNHNS, CDR2 SASEGT, per germline. Germline trimming cut 4 bases from V and 2 bases from J; bases unmatched to any gene: 8. The length of the CDR3 is 16 residues. This CDR3 reads CASSVGGQGGQETQYF. The DNA of the CDR3 is TGTGCCAGCAGTGTGGGGGGACAGGGTGGGCAAGAGACCCAGTACTTC.

The chain employs TRBV18 and TRBJ2-1; TRBD2 is a possible D gene (6 bases). This CDR3 comprises 14 residues. The V gene's germline CDR1 is KGHSH and CDR2 LQKENI. Trimming pared 0 bases from V and 7 bases from J, leaving 10 bases between. CDR3 sequence reads: CASSPPGLWNEQFF. The CDR3 DNA is TGTGCCAGCTCACCACCGGGACTGTGGAATGAGCAGTTCTTC.

The chain combines TRBV19 with TRBJ1-1; the match to TRBD1 covers 9 bases. The CDR3 is made up of 13 amino acids. Per the germline V gene, CDR1 is LNHDA and CDR2 is SQIVND (reference sequence). V gave up 7 bases and J gave up 5 bases; unmatched junction bases: 5. CDR3 in amino acids: CASTMTGGTEAFF. Here the CDR3 DNA reads TGTGCCAGTACCATGACAGGGGGGACTGAAGCTTTCTTT. The complete variable domain, with remaining parts taken from reference TRBV19 and TRBJ1-1, reads DGGITQSPKYLFRKEGQNVTLSCEQNLNHDAMYWYRQDPGQGLRLIYYSQIVNDFQKGDIAEGYSVSREKKESFPLTVTSAQKNPTAFYLCASTMTGGTEAFFGQGTRLTVV.

The chain uses TRBV5-6 and TRBJ2-7, with D possibly matching TRBD1 (6 bases). In germline, CDR1 is SGHDT, CDR2 YYEEEE. The CDR3 runs 13 residues. V lost 4 bases to trimming and J lost 4 bases, with 12 bases between them. CDR3 in DNA: TGTGCCAGCAGCGCCGGGACACTTTACGAGCAGTACTTC. Protein product: CASSAGTLYEQYF.

The chain has TRBV23-1 and TRBJ2-3; no clear D gene. Being an ORF, TRBV23-1 has a function that is uncertain. This CDR3 spans 16 amino acids. V dropped 2 bases and J dropped 0 bases, with 12 bases sitting between them. The CDR3 loop is CASSQRPRGSTDTQYF. The DNA for the CDR3 is TGCGCCAGCAGTCAACGGCCAAGAGGCAGCACAGATACGCAGTATTTT.

This chain connects TRBV6-6 to TRBJ2-7; 8 bases agree with TRBD1. Looked up from germline, CDR1 is MNHNY and CDR2 is SVGAGI (reference sequence). V lost 7 bases and J lost 3; bases outside the gene matches: 8. The CDR3 extends over 14 amino acids. The CDR3 loop reads CASTIDRGLYEQYF. CDR3 in DNA: TGTGCCAGCACCATCGACAGGGGACTCTACGAGCAGTACTTC.

The chain couples TRBV5-1 to TRBJ2-5; D could derive from TRBD1 or TRBD2 (5 bases each). V lost 0 bases and J 1 base, leaving 13 bases between the germline ends. CDR1 is SGHRS, CDR2 YFSETQ, per germline. There are 16 residues in the CDR3. The CDR3 DNA reads TGCGCCAGCAGCTTGGCCTCAGGGACCCTCCAAGAGACCCAGTACTTC. This gives the protein CASSLASGTLQETQYF. Variable domain in full (rest from reference TRBV5-1 and TRBJ2-5): KAGVTQTPRYLIKTRGQQVTLSCSPISGHRSVSWYQQTPGQGLQFLFEYFSETQRNKGNFPGRFSGRQFSNSRSEMNVSTLELGDSALYLCASSLASGTLQETQYFGPGTRLLVL.

The table lists this clone with a few counts. The chain joins TRBV6-1 to TRBJ2-7, with TRBD2 matching over 10 bases. The CDR3 contains 17 residues. V lost 0 bases, J lost 0 bases, and 5 bases stayed unmatched. Germline V gene lookup returns CDR1 MNHNS and CDR2 SASEGT. CDR3 in DNA: TGTGCCAGCAGTGAAGCGGGGGGGACTAGCGTCTCCTACGAGCAGTACTTC. As protein: CASSEAGGTSVSYEQYF.

This chain uses TRBV11-3 with TRBJ2-3; D unresolved. Germline assignment: CDR1 SGHNT and CDR2 YENEEA. The CDR3 covers 15 residues. Between the trimmed V and J ends, which lost 1 base and 2 bases, there was a span of 10 bases. CDR3 sequence: CASSLGKYYTDTQYF. The CDR3 nucleotides read TGTGCCAGCAGCTTAGGCAAATACTACACAGATACGCAGTATTTT.